This T cell receptor beta chain was sequenced for a study of identical twins. TCRdb re-called the 5' RACE reads with MiXCR, one entry per CDR3 protein. The profile covers around 490,000 distinct CDR3 sequences, with roughly 15% appearing a single time and roughly 0.46% taken by the ten largest. This clonotype has only a few counts. Germline trimming cut 3 bases from V and 7 bases from J; bases unmatched to any gene: 10. The CDR3 is 16 amino acids. These data also formed part of another study, on yellow fever vaccine responses in identical twins.

The sequencing input was CD4+ T cells sorted from blood. The chain recombines TRBV12-3 or TRBV12-4 with TRBJ2-2; 8 bases line up with TRBD2. The clonotype comes from a woman aged 18-30 years in good health. The CDR3 sequence is CASSLIGRAGGGELFF. Written as DNA, the CDR3 is TGTGCCAGCAGTTTGATCGGGAGGGCCGGAGGCGGGGAGCTGTTTTTT.